These 5 T cell receptor beta chains were all obtained from the same sample, sequenced in a study of beta chain features in type 1 diabetes. Study findings and constraints: Shortening that was moderate but significant affected the TCRB CDR3s of Type 1 diabetes patients in all four CD4+ subsets.

The whole isolated RNA underwent reverse transcription, so sequencing captured expressed TCRB transcripts. The repertoire was sequenced with immunoSEQ multiplex PCR; TCRdb's copy has only in-frame clones and lacks some. This sample has roughly 150,000 clones, with approximately 8.7% found just once. What these receptors recognize is not known. Sequencing was carried out using central memory CD4+ T cells from blood. These receptor sequences come from a woman aged 25 to 45 with type 1 diabetes.

The sample holds many counts of this clone. The chain recombines TRBV29-1 with TRBJ2-1; 7 bases map to TRBD1. J lost 0 bases, V lost 6 bases, and 2 bases had no gene match. CDR3 length equals 13 residues. The V gene's germline CDR1 is SQVTM and CDR2 ANQGSEA. CDR3: CSVGQSSYNEQFF. CDR3 coding DNA: TGCAGCGTGGGACAGAGCTCCTACAATGAGCAGTTCTTC.

This chain links TRBV5-4 with TRBJ1-2, with D tentatively TRBD1 (5 bases). The CDR3 covers 13 residues. V gave up 4 bases and J gave up 8 bases, with 15 bases separating them. The germline V gene has CDR1 SGHNT and CDR2 YYREEE (reference sequence). CDR3 DNA: TGTGCCAGCAGCCAAGGAAGACAGATCGGCTACACCTTC. Protein: CASSQGRQIGYTF.

This clone showed up just a few times. The chain couples TRBV19 to TRBJ1-1; the D is unclear. The CDR3 length is 13 residues. V shed 6 bases and J shed 5 bases, with 13 bases lying between them. The germline V gene encodes CDR1 LNHDA and CDR2 SQIVND (reference sequence). CDR3 sequence: CASRPGIETEAFF. For the CDR3, the DNA is TGTGCCAGTAGGCCGGGAATCGAGACTGAAGCTTTCTTT.

CDR3 loop: CASSQDHTSRAETQYF. The CDR3 DNA is TGCGCCAGCAGCCAAGATCATACTAGCCGAGCAGAGACCCAGTACTTC. The V gene is TRBV4-1, the J gene TRBJ2-5; the D gene is possibly TRBD2 (6 bases). The CDR3 spans 16 residues. Trimming took off 0 bases at V and 4 bases at J, with 15 bases between the two ends. The germline V gene has CDR1 MGHRA and CDR2 YSYEKL.

The V call is TRBV5-1, the J call TRBJ2-7; weak D call: TRBD2 (7 bases). The V and J ends lost 4 bases and 6 bases respectively, with 20 bases between them. The CDR3 covers 15 residues. Germline CDR1 and CDR2: SGHRS and YFSETQ. The CDR3 DNA reads as TGCGCCAGCAGCGTATCGACGGGGGGAGGGGGCGAGCAGTACTTC. Encoded protein: CASSVSTGGGGEQYF.